The source of this T cell receptor beta chain is a study of beta chain features in type 1 diabetes. Investigators reverse transcribed all isolated RNA, so they sequenced expressed TCRB transcripts. Repertoires were generated with immunoSEQ multiplex PCR, while TCRdb's copy carries only in-frame clones and drops some. Among over 150,000 clones listed, about 7.3% were seen once. Trimming stripped 3 bases from V and 5 bases from J, with 16 bases between. The CDR3 totals 15 residues. The germline CDR1 and CDR2 sequences are SGHAT and FQDESV (reference sequence). Sequenced material: central memory CD4+ T cells from blood. The chain carries TRBV11-1 and TRBJ2-5; possible D gene TRBD1, 6 bases. This TCR came from a man aged 18 to 30 in good health. CDR3 region: CASSFAGTTGETQYF. The CDR3 DNA sequence: TGTGCCAGCAGCTTCGCCGGGACAACGGGGGAGACCCAGTACTTC.